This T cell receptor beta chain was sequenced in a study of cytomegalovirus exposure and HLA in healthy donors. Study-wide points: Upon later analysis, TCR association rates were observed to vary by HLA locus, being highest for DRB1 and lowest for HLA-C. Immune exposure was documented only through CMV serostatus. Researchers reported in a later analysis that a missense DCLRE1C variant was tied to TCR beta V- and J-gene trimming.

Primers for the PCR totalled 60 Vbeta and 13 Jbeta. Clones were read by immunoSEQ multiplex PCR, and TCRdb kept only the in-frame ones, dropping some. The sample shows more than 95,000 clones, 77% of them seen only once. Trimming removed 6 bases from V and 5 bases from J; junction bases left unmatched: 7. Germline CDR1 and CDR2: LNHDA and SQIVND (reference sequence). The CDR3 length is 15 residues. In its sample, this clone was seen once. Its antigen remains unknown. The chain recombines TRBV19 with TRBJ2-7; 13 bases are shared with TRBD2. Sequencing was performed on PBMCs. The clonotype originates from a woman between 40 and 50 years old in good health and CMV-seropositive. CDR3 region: CASSVLAGGPHEQYF. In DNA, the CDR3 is TGTGCCAGTAGCGTACTAGCGGGAGGGCCCCACGAGCAGTACTTC.